This TCR beta chain was found in a study of long-term antiretroviral therapy in people with HIV. This clone was counted a single time. Researchers ran immunoSEQ v3.0 at survey level. This table comes from immunoSEQ multiplex PCR, and its TCRdb copy is limited to in-frame clones, with some not included. Of about 27,000 clones listed, 85% are singletons. The CDR3 has 15 amino acids. V dropped 2 bases and J dropped 7 bases, with 18 bases sitting between them. Germline lookup yields CDR1 MGHRA and CDR2 YSYEKL. This specimen consisted of unsorted PBMCs, obtained 2.3 years after starting antiretroviral therapy. The rearrangement uses TRBV4-1 and TRBJ2-7, with D possibly matching TRBD2 (6 bases). This receptor was obtained from a man aged 40-49 years with HIV. The CDR3, as DNA: TGCGCCAGCAGCCAAACCCTTGCGGGGAATTGGGAGCAGTACTTC. This gives the protein CASSQTLAGNWEQYF.